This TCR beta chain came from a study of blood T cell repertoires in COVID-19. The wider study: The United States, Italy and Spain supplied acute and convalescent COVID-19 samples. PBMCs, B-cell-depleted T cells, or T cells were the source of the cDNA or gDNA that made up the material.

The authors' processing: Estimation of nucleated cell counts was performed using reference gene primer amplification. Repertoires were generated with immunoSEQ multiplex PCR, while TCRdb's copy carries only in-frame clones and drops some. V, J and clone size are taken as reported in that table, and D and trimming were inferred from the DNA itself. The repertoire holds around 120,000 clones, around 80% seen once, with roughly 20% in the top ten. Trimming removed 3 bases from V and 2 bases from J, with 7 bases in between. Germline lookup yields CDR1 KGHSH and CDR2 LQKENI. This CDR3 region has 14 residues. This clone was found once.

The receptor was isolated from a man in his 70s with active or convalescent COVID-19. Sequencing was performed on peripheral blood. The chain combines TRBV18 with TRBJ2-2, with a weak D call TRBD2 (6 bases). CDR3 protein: CASSPDYNTGELFF. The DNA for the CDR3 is TGTGCCAGCTCACCGGACTATAACACCGGGGAGCTGTTTTTT.